Shown below are 7 T cell receptor beta chains from a single sample sequenced in a study of T-cell memory formation after mild COVID-19. TCRdb reprocessed the 5' RACE reads with MiXCR, giving one entry per CDR3 protein. The sample has 250,000 or so distinct CDR3 sequences; around 17% are singletons. Sequenced: PBMCs or a T cell subset sorted from them (not recorded which). The receptor source for this set is a young man who had mild COVID-19 (a few samples of this study predate the infection). Cell type and time point are not known.

This clonotype was found a few times. The V and J genes are TRBV12-3 or TRBV12-4 and TRBJ1-1, with a possible D match to TRBD1 (5 bases). Trimming took 8 bases from V and 0 from J, leaving 13 bases between them. There are 14 residues in the CDR3. The CDR3 coding sequence is TGTGCCAGCGGGACGGGGCCTATGAACACTGAAGCTTTCTTT. It yields the protein CASGTGPMNTEAFF.

The chain couples TRBV6-2 or TRBV6-3 to TRBJ2-1; D not certain. Germline V CDR1 and CDR2: MNHEY, SVGEGT. The CDR3 spans 14 residues. With 5 bases removed from V and 4 bases from J, the gap between germline ends came to 12 bases. This CDR3 is CASSRVVGYNEQFF. CDR3 coding DNA: TGTGCCAGCAGTCGGGTAGTGGGATACAATGAGCAGTTCTTC.

The chain links TRBV4-2 to TRBJ1-2; TRBD1 might be the D (6 bases). In germline, CDR1 is LGHNA, CDR2 YNFKEQ. The CDR3 covers 13 residues. The V and J ends lost 3 bases and 2 bases respectively, with 7 bases between them. The CDR3 is CASSHGQNYGYTF. The CDR3 DNA follows: TGTGCCAGCAGCCACGGACAGAACTATGGCTACACCTTC.

This clonotype occurred a few times. This chain links TRBV7-9 with TRBJ2-2; no clear D gene. Trimming took off 4 bases at V and 7 bases at J, with 10 bases between the two ends. CDR1 and CDR2 from the germline V gene are SEHNR and FQNEAQ (reference sequence). The CDR3 spans 13 residues. The CDR3 region is CASSSHIVGELFF. DNA of the CDR3: TGTGCCAGCAGCTCCCATATCGTCGGGGAGCTGTTTTTT.

This chain connects TRBV7-3 to TRBJ2-1; D unresolved. Germline CDR1 reads SGHTA; CDR2 reads FQGTGA. Trimming removed 3 bases at V and 9 bases at J, with 12 bases between. The CDR3 length is 13 residues. The CDR3 DNA sequence: TGTGCCAGCAGCTTTTCCCACACGGGTGAGCAGTTCTTC. Its protein is CASSFSHTGEQFF.

The chain links TRBV4-1 to TRBJ2-5, with D perhaps TRBD2 (5 bases). CDR3 length: 14 residues. Trimming removed 3 bases from V and 5 bases from J, with 13 bases in between. Germline CDR1 and CDR2: MGHRA and YSYEKL. CDR3 region: CASSQGSSLETQYF. The CDR3 bases are TGCGCCAGCAGCCAGGGGAGTTCCCTTGAGACCCAGTACTTC.

This clonotype was seen many times. CDR3 loop: CSAGGGADTQYF. The CDR3 coding sequence is TGCAGCGCGGGGGGAGGTGCAGATACGCAGTATTTT. The V gene is TRBV29-1, the J gene TRBJ2-3; 7 nucleotides agree with TRBD2. CDR1 and CDR2 from the germline V gene are SQVTM and ANQGSEA. V shed 7 bases, J shed 4 bases, and the junction held 5 bases outside the gene matches. CDR3 length equals 12 residues.